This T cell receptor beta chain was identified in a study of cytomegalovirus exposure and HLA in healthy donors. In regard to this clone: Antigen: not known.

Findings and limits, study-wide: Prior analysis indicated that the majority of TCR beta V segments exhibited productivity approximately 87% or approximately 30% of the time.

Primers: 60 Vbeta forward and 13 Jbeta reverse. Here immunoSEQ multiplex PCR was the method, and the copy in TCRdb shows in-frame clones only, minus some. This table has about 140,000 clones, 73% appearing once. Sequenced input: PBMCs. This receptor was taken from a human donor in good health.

In DNA form, the CDR3 reads TGTGCAAGTCGGCGCGACAGGGCTTGGGCTGAAGCTTTCTTT. This translates into CASRRDRAWAEAFF. The chain links TRBV12-2 to TRBJ1-1; the table's TRBD1 call for D was not verified on the DNA. TRBV12-2 is reported as a pseudogene. The CDR3 spans 14 residues.